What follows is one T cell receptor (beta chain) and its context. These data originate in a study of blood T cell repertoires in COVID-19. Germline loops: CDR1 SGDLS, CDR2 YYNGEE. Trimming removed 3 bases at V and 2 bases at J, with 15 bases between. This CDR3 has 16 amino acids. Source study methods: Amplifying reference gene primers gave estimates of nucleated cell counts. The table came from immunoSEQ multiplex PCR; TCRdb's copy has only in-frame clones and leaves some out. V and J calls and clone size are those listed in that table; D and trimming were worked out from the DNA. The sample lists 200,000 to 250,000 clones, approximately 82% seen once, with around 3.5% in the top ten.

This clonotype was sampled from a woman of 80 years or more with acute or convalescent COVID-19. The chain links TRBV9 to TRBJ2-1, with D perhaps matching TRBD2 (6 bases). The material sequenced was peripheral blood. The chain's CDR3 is CASSASVAGTYNEQFF. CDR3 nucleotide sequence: TGTGCCAGCAGCGCTTCTGTGGCGGGGACCTACAATGAGCAGTTCTTC.